This T cell receptor (beta chain) comes out of a study of blood T cell repertoires in COVID-19 (TCRdb year 2020). General notes on the study: Collaborator samples came from the United States, Italy and Spain and covered acute and convalescent phases of COVID-19. The material from the prospective study consisted of cDNA or gDNA derived from T cells, B-cell-depleted T cells, or PBMCs. The dataset comprised deeply sampled blood TCRbeta repertoires from subjects exposed to, actively infected with, or recovered from COVID-19. A freely available public database, intended as a resource for researchers studying the immune response to SARS-CoV-2, is where the repertoires were released. The samples were drawn from the first 160 participants of the ongoing ImmuneRACE study and from 950 to 1,500 subjects provided by 6 global collaborators. The sample metadata nearly always contained a de-identified subject ID, COVID-19 status, age in years and sex. Where available, HLA class I and class II types were obtained from metadata supplied by the sample provider rather than from assay-based typing.

CDR1 DFQATT and CDR2 SNEGSKA were looked up in the germline V gene (reference sequence). Spanning cysteine to phenylalanine, the CDR3 consists of 15 amino acids. Left in the record is the CDR3 DNA by itself, 45 bases read in frame from the first base. Cut back by 3 bases and 4 bases, the V and J ends lie 18 bases apart. What the authors observed across the whole study: Clinical and demographic metadata were provided uncurated, with the amount varying by source and participant.

The immunoSEQ Assay, a bias-controlled multiplex PCR, was used to amplify TCRbeta CDR3 regions from genomic DNA. The paper's data handling went like this. The number of nucleated cells in each sample was estimated from the amplification of reference gene primers within the assay. Sequence reads were collapsed and filtered to measure the absolute abundance of every unique TCRbeta CDR3 rearrangement. For each sample, productive Simpson clonality was calculated as the square root of Simpson's diversity index across productive rearrangements. TCRdb obtained this table from immuneACCESS and retained in-frame rearrangements with V and J assigned. These tables miss some clones; where compared with another copy, unresolved V genes account for less than half of the shortfall, and the remainder is unexplained. D and trimming were read from the DNA, whereas the V and J calls and clone size are those reported in that table. Present in this sample are 200,000 to 250,000 clones, around 88% of which were seen just once. The leading ten clones occupy just over 3% of the sample.

A word on this clone: The specificity of this receptor is unknown. The sample holds no much larger clone one base away, and base qualities are not on file.

Samples from volunteer blood donors who had recovered from COVID-19 were contributed by a second Seattle source. Whole blood was collected in K2EDTA tubes by collaborating institutions according to the institutions' own protocols. Collaborator samples were shipped for TCRbeta analysis as frozen whole blood, isolated PBMCs, or DNA extracted from either sample type. The source of this sequence is a woman in her 30s who had recovered from COVID-19. Recombination linked TRBV20-1 to TRBJ2-5, with no D gene named confidently. Sequenced input: peripheral blood. The CDR3 protein is CSASLFSGLVETQYF. DNA sequence: TGCAGTGCTAGTCTTTTTAGTGGGCTTGTAGAGACCCAGTACTTC.